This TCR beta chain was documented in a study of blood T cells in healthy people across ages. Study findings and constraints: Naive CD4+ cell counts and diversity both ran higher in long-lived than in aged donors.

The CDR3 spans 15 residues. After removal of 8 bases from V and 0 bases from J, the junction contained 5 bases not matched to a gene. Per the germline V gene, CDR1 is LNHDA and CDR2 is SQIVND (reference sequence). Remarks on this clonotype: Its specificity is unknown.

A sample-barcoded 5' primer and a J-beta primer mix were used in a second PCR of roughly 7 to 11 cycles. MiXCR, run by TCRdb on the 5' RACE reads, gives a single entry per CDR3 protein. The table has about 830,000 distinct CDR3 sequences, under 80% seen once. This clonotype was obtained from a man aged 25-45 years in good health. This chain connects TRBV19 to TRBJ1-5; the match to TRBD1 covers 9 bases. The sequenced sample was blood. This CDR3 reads CASLRDRDSNQPQHF. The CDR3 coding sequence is TGTGCCAGTCTCCGGGACAGGGATAGCAATCAGCCCCAGCATTTT.